These 3 T cell receptor beta chains were sequenced from one sample in a study of blood T cells in healthy people across ages. The second PCR ran about 6 to 12 cycles with a sample-barcoded 5' primer and J-beta primers. In TCRdb, the 5' RACE reads were re-called with MiXCR into one record per CDR3 protein. The repertoire holds over 700,000 distinct CDR3 sequences, with about 48% as singletons. The source material was blood. The source of these receptors is a man older than 75 in good health.

Of note for this clonotype: A much bigger clone sits one base away, suggesting this may be a read error. The chain uses TRBV29-1 and TRBJ2-5; 7 bases match TRBD2. With the DNA end fitting TRBJ2-7 better, the J assignment may be wrong. Germline CDR1 SQVTM, CDR2 ANQGSEA. There are 15 residues in the CDR3. The CDR3 region has the DNA TGCAGCGTTGCCGGGGAGGGAATGAGACTCTACGAGCAGTACTTC. Its translation: CSVAGEGMRLYEQYF.

The chain has TRBV7-8 and TRBJ2-3, with no clear D. The germline CDR1 and CDR2 sequences are SGHVS and FQNEAQ. V was pared by 1 base and J by 2 bases, with 13 bases between. The CDR3 totals 16 residues. CDR3 nucleotides: TGTGCCAGCAGCTTAGTGGCGTCAGGAGTCACAGATACGCAGTATTTT. Encoded protein: CASSLVASGVTDTQYF.

This chain joins TRBV20-1 and TRBJ2-4; maybe TRBD2 (7 bases). The J call may be incorrect, as the DNA end agrees better with TRBJ2-5. The CDR3 loop spans 17 amino acids. The germline CDR1 and CDR2 sequences are DFQATT and SNEGSKA (reference sequence). Here the CDR3 reads CSAREPSWGQRGETQYF. In DNA form, the CDR3 reads TGCAGTGCTAGAGAGCCGTCTTGGGGGCAGCGGGGAGAGACCCAGTACTTC.